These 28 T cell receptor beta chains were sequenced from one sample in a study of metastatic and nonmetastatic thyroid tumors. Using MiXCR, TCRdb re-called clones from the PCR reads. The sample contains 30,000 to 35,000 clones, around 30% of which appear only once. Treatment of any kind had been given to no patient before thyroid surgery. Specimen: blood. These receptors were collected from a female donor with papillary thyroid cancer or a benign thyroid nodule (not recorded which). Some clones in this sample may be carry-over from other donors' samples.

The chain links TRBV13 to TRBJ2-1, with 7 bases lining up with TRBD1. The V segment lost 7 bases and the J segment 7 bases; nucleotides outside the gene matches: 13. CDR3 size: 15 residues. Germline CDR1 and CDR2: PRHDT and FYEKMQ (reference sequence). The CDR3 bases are TGTGCCAGCATCATTAGTGGGGACAGAAAGAATGAGCAGTTCTTC. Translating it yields CASIISGDRKNEQFF.

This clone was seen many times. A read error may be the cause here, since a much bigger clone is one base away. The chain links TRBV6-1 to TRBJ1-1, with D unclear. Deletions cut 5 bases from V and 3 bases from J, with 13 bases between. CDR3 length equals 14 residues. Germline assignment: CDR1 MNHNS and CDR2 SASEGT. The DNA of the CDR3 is TGTGCCAGCAGTCAGAGGGTTTTGGACACTGAAGCTTTCTTT. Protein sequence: CASSQRVLDTEAFF.

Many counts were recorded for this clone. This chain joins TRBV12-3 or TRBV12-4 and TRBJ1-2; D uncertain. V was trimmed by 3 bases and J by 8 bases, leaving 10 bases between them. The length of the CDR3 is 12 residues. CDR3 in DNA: TGTGCCAGCAGTTTGAGGGATGGGGGCTACACCTTC. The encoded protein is CASSLRDGGYTF.

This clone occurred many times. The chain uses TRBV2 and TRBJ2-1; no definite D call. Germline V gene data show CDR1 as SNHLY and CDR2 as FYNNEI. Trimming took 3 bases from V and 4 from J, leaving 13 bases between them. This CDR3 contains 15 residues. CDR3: CASSETTSSYNEQFF. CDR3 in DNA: TGTGCCAGCAGTGAGACCACCTCTTCTTACAATGAGCAGTTCTTC.

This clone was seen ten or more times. The CDR3 nucleotides are TGTGCCAGCAGCGTCTTAGCGGGAGTAGGAGAGACCCAGTACTTC. It encodes CASSVLAGVGETQYF. The chain joins TRBV9 to TRBJ2-5; 9 nucleotides agree with TRBD2. CDR3 length: 15 residues. V lost 2 bases to trimming and J lost 4 bases; unmatched junction nucleotides: 6. CDR1 is SGDLS, CDR2 YYNGEE, per germline.

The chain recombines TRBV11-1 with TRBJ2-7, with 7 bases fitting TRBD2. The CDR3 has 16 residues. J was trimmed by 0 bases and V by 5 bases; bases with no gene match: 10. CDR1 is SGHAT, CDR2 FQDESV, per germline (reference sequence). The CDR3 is CASSKTPSGSSYEQYF. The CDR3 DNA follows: TGTGCCAGCAGCAAAACTCCTAGCGGTAGCTCCTACGAGCAGTACTTC.

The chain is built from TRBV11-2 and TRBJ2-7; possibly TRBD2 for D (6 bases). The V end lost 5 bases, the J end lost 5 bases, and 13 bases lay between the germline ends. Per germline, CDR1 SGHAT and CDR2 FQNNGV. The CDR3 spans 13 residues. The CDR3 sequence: CASSGLGGHEQYF. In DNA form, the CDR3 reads TGTGCCAGCAGCGGGCTCGGGGGACACGAGCAGTACTTC.

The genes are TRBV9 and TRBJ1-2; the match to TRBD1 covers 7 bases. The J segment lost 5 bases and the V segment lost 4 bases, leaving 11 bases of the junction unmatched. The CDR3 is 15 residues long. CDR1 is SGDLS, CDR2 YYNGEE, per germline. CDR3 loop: CASSPRQGGLYGYTF. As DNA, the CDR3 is TGTGCCAGCAGCCCCCGACAGGGAGGTTTGTATGGCTACACCTTC.

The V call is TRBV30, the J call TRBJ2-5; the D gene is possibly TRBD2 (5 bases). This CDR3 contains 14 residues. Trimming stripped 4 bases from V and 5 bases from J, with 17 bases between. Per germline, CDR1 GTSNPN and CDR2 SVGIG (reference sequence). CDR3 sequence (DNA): TGTGCCTGGAACCCGGTACTAGAGGCGGAGACCCAGTACTTC. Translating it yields CAWNPVLEAETQYF.

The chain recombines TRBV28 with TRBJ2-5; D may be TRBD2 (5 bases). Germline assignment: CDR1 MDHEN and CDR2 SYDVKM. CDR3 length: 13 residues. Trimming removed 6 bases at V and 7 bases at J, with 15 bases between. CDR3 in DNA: TGTGCCAGCAGCTTAGATGGAGGAGGGACCCAGTACTTC. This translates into CASSLDGGGTQYF.

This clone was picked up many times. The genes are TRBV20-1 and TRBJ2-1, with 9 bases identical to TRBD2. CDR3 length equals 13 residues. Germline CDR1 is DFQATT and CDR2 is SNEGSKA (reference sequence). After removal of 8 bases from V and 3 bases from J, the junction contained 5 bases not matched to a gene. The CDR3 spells CSYKRGDYNEQFF. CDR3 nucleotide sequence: TGCAGTTACAAGCGGGGGGACTACAATGAGCAGTTCTTC.

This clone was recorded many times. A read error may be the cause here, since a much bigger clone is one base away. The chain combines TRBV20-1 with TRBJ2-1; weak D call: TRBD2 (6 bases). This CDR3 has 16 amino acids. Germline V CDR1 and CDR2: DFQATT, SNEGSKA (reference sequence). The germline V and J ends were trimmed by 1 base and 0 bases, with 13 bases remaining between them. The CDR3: CSARGTGLRSYNEQFF. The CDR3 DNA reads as TGCAGTGCTAGAGGTACGGGACTGCGCTCCTACAATGAGCAGTTCTTC.

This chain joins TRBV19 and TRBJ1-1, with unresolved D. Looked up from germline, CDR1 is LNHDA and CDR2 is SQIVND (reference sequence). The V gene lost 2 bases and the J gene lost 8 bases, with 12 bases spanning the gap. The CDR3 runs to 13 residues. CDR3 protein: CASSISTEGEAFF. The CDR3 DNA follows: TGTGCCAGTAGTATAAGTACAGAGGGCGAAGCTTTCTTT.

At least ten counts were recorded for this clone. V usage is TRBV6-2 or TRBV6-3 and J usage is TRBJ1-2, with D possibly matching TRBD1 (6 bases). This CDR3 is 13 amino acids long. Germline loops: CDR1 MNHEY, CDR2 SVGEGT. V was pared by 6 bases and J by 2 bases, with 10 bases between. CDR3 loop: CASSSGDNYGYTF. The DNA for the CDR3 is TGTGCCAGCAGCTCAGGGGACAACTATGGCTACACCTTC.

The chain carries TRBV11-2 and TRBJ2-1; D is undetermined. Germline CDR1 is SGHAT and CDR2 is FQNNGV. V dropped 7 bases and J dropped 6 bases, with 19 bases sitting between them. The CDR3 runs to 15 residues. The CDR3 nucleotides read TGTGCCAGCATTTTAGATCCCATACCCCCCAATGAGCAGTTCTTC. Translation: CASILDPIPPNEQFF.

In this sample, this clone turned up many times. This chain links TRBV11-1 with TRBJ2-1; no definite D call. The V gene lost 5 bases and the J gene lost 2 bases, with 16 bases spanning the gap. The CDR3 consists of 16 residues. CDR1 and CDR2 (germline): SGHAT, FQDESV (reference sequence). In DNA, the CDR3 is TGTGCCAGCAGCCTTCTTGGAACGGCCGCCTACAATGAGCAGTTCTTC. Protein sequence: CASSLLGTAAYNEQFF.

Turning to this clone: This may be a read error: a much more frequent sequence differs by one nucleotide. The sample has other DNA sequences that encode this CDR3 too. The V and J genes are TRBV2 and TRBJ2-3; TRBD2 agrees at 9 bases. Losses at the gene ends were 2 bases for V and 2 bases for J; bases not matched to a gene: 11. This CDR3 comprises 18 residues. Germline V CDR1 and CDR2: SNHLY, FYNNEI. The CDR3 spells CASSERAGGVLATDTQYF. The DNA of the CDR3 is TGTGCCAGCAGTGAACGTGCGGGAGGGGTTCTAGCCACAGATACGCAGTATTTT.

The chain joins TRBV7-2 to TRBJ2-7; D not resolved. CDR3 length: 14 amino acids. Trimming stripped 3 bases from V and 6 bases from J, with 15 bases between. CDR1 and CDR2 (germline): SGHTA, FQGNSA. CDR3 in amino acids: CASSFGRSGVEQYF. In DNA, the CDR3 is TGTGCCAGCAGCTTCGGTCGCAGTGGGGTCGAGCAGTACTTC.

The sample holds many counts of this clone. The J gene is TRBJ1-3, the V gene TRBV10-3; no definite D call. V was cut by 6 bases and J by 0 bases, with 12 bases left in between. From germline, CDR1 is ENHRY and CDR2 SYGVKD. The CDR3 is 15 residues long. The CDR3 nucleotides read TGTGCCATCAGCGAACATACGGGCTCTGGAAACACCATATATTTT. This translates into CAISEHTGSGNTIYF.

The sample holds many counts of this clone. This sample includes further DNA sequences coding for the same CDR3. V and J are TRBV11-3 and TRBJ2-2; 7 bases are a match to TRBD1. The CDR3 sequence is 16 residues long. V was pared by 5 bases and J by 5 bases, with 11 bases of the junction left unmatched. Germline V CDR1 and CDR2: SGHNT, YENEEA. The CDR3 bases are TGTGCCAGCAGCCTGTACAGGGGCGAGGGGACCGGGGAGCTGTTTTTT. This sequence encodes CASSLYRGEGTGELFF.

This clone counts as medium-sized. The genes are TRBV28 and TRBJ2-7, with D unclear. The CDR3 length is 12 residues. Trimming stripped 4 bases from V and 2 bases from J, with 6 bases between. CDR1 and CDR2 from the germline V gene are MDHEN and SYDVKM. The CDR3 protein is CASSSPPYEQYF. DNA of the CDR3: TGTGCCAGCAGTTCGCCTCCCTACGAGCAGTACTTC.

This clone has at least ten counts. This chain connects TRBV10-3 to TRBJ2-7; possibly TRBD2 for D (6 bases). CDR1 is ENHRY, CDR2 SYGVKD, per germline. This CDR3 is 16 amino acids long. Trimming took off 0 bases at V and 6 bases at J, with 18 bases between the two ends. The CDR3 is CAISESGTGALSEQYF. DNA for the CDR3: TGTGCCATCAGTGAGTCTGGGACTGGCGCTTTATCCGAGCAGTACTTC.

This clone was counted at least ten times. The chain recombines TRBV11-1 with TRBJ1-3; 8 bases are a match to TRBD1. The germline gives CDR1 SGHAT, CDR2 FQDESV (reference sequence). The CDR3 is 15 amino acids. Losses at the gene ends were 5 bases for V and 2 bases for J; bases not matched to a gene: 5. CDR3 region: CASSPRTGTGNTIYF. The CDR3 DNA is TGTGCCAGCAGCCCAAGGACAGGGACTGGAAACACCATATATTTT.

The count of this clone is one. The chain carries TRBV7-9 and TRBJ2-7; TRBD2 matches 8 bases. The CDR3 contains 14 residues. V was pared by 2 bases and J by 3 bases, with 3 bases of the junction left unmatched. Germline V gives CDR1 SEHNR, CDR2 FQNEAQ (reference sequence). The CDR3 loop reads CASSLLAGGYEQYF. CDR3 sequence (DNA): TGTGCCAGCAGCTTACTCGCGGGAGGCTACGAGCAGTACTTC. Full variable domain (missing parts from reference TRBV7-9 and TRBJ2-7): DTGVSQNPRHKITKRGQNVTFRCDPISEHNRLYWYRQTLGQGPEFLTYFQNEAQLEKSRLLSDRFSAERPKGSFSTLEIQRTEQGDSAMYLCASSLLAGGYEQYFGPGTRLTVT.

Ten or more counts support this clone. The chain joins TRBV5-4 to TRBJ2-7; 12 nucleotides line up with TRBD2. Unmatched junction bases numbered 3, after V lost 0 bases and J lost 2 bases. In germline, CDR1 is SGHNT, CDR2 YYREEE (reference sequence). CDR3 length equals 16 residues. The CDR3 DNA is TGTGCCAGCAGCTTGGAGGGACTAGCGGGCCCCTACGAGCAGTACTTC. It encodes CASSLEGLAGPYEQYF. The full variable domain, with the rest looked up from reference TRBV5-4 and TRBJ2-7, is ETGVTQSPTHLIKTRGQQVTLRCSSQSGHNTVSWYQQALGQGPQFIFQYYREEENGRGNFPPRFSGLQFPNYSSELNVNALELDDSALYLCASSLEGLAGPYEQYFGPGTRLTVT.

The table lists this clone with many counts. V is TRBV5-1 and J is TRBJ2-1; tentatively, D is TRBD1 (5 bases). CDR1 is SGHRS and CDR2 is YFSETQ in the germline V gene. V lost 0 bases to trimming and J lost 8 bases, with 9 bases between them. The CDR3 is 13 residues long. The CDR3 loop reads CASSLVRVDEQFF. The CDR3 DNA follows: TGCGCCAGCAGCTTGGTCAGGGTCGATGAGCAGTTCTTC. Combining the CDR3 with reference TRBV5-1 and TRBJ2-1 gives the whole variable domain KAGVTQTPRYLIKTRGQQVTLSCSPISGHRSVSWYQQTPGQGLQFLFEYFSETQRNKGNFPGRFSGRQFSNSRSEMNVSTLELGDSALYLCASSLVRVDEQFFGPGTRLTVL.

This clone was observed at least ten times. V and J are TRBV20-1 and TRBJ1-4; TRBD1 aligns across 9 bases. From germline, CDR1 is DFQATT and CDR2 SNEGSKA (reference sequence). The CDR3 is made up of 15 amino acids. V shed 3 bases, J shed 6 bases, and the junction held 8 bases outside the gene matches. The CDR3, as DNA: TGCAGTGCTAGCCTACAGGGGGCTAGTTATGAAAAACTGTTTTTT. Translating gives CSASLQGASYEKLFF.

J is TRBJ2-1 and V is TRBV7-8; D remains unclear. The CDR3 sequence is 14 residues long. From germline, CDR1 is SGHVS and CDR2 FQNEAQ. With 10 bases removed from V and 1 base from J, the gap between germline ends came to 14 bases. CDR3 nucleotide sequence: TGTGCCATCATCGGCCGTCCTTCCTACAATGAGCAGTTCTTC. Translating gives CAIIGRPSYNEQFF.